This T cell receptor beta chain originates from a study of T cell responses to AZD1222 COVID-19 vaccine. General study findings and limits: Every sample of the repertoires postdated the peak T cell response.

There are 16 residues in the CDR3. CDR1 is SGHRS and CDR2 is YFSETQ in the germline V gene. Trimming shortened V by 2 bases and J by 2 bases, and 16 bases separated the two germline ends. With regard to this clone: The antigen remains undetermined.

Assay used: immunoSEQ multiplex PCR; TCRdb lists only in-frame clones, some missing. This table holds about 120,000 clones, approximately 90% found once. The sequence was obtained from an adult in good health. The input for sequencing was peripheral blood, taken on day 0 of AZD1222 vaccination. V gene TRBV5-1 combines with J gene TRBJ2-5, with D unclear. CDR3 bases: TGCGCCAGCAGCTTAATAACAATAGGAGTTCAAGAGACCCAGTACTTC. Its protein is CASSLITIGVQETQYF.